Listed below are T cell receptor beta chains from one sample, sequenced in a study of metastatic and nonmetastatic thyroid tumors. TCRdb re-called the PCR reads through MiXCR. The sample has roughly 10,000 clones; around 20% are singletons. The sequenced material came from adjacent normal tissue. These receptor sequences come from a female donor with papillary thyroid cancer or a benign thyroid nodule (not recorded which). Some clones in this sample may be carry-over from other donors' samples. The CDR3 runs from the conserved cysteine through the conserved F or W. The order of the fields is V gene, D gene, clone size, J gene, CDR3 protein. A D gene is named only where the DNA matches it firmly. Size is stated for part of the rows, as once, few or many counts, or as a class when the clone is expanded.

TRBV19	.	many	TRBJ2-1	CASSSRRVGSYNEQFF
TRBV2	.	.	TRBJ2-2	CASSGQENNTGELFF
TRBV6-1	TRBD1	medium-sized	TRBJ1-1	CASSSTGVGVNTEAFF
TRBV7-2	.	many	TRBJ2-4	CASSLGFGNIQYF
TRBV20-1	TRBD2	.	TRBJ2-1	CSAHGLGNEQFF
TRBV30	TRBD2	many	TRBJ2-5	CARPPPTSHQETQYF
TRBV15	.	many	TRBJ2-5	CATSRDISETQYF
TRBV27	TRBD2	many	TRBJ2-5	CASSGTSGRETQYF
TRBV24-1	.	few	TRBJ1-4	CATSSAQGSEKLFF
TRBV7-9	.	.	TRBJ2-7	CASSPPWGVQYF
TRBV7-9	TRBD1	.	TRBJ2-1	CASSPQGDQRFF
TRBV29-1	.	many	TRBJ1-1	CSVEDSGAEAFF
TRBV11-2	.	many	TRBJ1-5	CASSEVEGADQPQHF
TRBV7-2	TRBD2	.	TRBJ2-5	CASSFGPSGGGAQYF
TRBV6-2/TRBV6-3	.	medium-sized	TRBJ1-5	CASYGGYYSNQPQHF
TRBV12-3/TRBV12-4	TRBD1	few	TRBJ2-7	CASSRQGAYEQYF
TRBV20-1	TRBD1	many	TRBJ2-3	CSAPPDRGFSDTQYF
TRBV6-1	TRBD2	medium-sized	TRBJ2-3	CASSARPTSGLTDTQYF
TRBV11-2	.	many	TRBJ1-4	CASSLGGTIEKLFF
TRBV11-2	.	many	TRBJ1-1	CASSFGGGTEAFF
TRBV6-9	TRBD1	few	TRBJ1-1	CASIEMGTVNTEAFF
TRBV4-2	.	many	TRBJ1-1	CASRERVNTEAFF
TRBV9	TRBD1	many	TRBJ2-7	CASSPETGGHEQYF
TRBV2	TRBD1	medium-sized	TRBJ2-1	CASSVQGAVYNEQFF
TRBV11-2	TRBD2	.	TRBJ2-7	CASSFYQTSGTYEQYF
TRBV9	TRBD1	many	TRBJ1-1	CASSSRTGGGPEAFF
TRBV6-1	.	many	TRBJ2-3	CASAWGANRRGTQYF
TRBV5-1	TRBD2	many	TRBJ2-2	CASRLRLAGAIGELFF
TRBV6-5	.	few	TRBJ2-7	CASSYSTIGSPYEQYF
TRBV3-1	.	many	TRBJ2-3	CASSPRQPADTQYF
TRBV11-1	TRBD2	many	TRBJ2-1	CASSLYLAGYNEQFF
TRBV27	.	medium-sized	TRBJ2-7	CASSSRPGQGFSYEQYF
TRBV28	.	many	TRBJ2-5	CASRDEQGAYETQYF
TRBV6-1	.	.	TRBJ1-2	CASSVGSKPPYGYTF
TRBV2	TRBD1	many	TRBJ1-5	CASNDRGLGKPQHF
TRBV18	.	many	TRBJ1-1	CASSPPGPTRKMNTEAFF
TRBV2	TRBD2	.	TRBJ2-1	CASGTSGSNNEQFF
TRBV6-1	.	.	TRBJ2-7	CASSEGGRDYEQYF
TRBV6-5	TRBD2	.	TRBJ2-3	CASSSSSGRGNTQYF
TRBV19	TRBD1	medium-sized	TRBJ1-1	CASSIIRTGGGTEAFF
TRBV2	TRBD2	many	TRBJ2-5	CAGQGGLAGGKNQETQYF
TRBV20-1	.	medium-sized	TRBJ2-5	CSARDLQDTLQETQYF